These T cell receptor beta chains were read from a single sample in a study of Ad26.COV2.S vaccination and SARS-CoV-2 variants. The protocol was immunoSEQ multiplex PCR, while the TCRdb copy is restricted to in-frame clones and leaves out a portion. Of fewer than 400,000 clones in the sample, just over 85% are singletons; the top ten hold more than 1.5%. Sequencing used peripheral blood, obtained in a trial of Ad26.COV2.S vaccine versus placebo. Receptors were obtained from a person aged 18 to 59 who received the Ad26.COV2.S COVID-19 vaccine or a placebo. Each CDR3 is given with its conserved first and last residue. The D gene is left open where the match is weak. Size tells how often a clone was seen (once, few, many) or the class of an expanded clone, and some rows leave it out.

clone size: once
V gene: TRBV6-2/TRBV6-3
D gene: .
J gene: TRBJ1-1
CDR3 DNA: TGTGCCAGCAGTTACTCGAGTTACAGGTCGAACACTGAAGCTTTCTTT
CDR3 protein: CASSYSSYRSNTEAFF

clone size: .
V gene: TRBV30
D gene: .
J gene: TRBJ2-1
CDR3 DNA: TGTGCCTGGAGTAAGGGGCAGGGCAGATACAATGAGCAGTTCTTC
CDR3 protein: CAWSKGQGRYNEQFF

clone size: .
V gene: TRBV5-1
D gene: .
J gene: TRBJ1-3
CDR3 DNA: TGCGCCAGCAGCCCCGCCCCAGGGTTGACTGGAAACACCATATATTTT
CDR3 protein: CASSPAPGLTGNTIYF

clone size: .
V gene: TRBV6-2/TRBV6-3
D gene: .
J gene: TRBJ1-1
CDR3 DNA: TGTGCCAGCAGTTACTCGAACGGGATCACTGAAGCTTTCTTT
CDR3 protein: CASSYSNGITEAFF

clone size: .
V gene: TRBV5-1
D gene: TRBD1
J gene: TRBJ2-3
CDR3 DNA: TGCGCCAGCAGCTCGGGACAGGTCCAGCAGACAGATACGCAGTATTTT
CDR3 protein: CASSSGQVQQTDTQYF

clone size: .
V gene: TRBV7-2
D gene: TRBD2
J gene: TRBJ2-1
CDR3 DNA: TGTGCCAGCAGCTACCGGTCGGGGGGGCTTTACAATGAGCAGTTCTTC
CDR3 protein: CASSYRSGGLYNEQFF

clone size: .
V gene: TRBV2
D gene: .
J gene: TRBJ2-7
CDR3 DNA: TGTGCCAGCAGTGAAGGACAGCACTACGAGCAGTACTTC
CDR3 protein: CASSEGQHYEQYF

clone size: .
V gene: TRBV5-6
D gene: .
J gene: TRBJ2-3
CDR3 DNA: TGTGCCAGCAGCTTGGTGGTCCCAATTAGGGATACGCAGTATTTT
CDR3 protein: CASSLVVPIRDTQYF

clone size: .
V gene: TRBV5-1
D gene: .
J gene: TRBJ2-5
CDR3 DNA: TGCGCCAGTAGCTTAGGGGGACTCGCGGGCCAAGAGACCCAGTACTTC
CDR3 protein: CASSLGGLAGQETQYF

clone size: .
V gene: TRBV18
D gene: .
J gene: TRBJ2-3
CDR3 DNA: TGTGCCAGCTCACTCAGGCCACAGGGCACAGATACGCAGTATTTT
CDR3 protein: CASSLRPQGTDTQYF

clone size: .
V gene: TRBV14
D gene: TRBD1
J gene: TRBJ1-5
CDR3 DNA: TGTGCCAGCAGCCAGACAGGGAATCAGCCCCAGCATTTT
CDR3 protein: CASSQTGNQPQHF

clone size: .
V gene: TRBV7-3
D gene: TRBD1
J gene: TRBJ1-2
CDR3 DNA: TGTGCCAGCAGCGAACCGGGGACAGGGAACGGCTACACCTTC
CDR3 protein: CASSEPGTGNGYTF

clone size: .
V gene: TRBV24-1
D gene: .
J gene: TRBJ2-2
CDR3 DNA: TGTGCCATCCGACCCCTGGGGCACACCGGGGAGCTGTTTTTT
CDR3 protein: CAIRPLGHTGELFF

clone size: .
V gene: TRBV6-5
D gene: TRBD1
J gene: TRBJ1-4
CDR3 DNA: TGTGCCAGCTGCAGGACAGGCCCAGCGAATGAAAAACTGTTTTTT
CDR3 protein: CASCRTGPANEKLFF

clone size: .
V gene: TRBV5-4
D gene: TRBD2
J gene: TRBJ2-5
CDR3 DNA: TGTGCCAGCAGCAATTTGAGAAGCACTAGCGGGGGGCTACAAGAGACCCAGTACTTC
CDR3 protein: CASSNLRSTSGGLQETQYF

clone size: .
V gene: TRBV7-2
D gene: .
J gene: TRBJ2-2
CDR3 DNA: TGTGCCAGCAGCTTAGTAAATAGCGACGGGGAGCTGTTTTTT
CDR3 protein: CASSLVNSDGELFF

clone size: few
V gene: TRBV10-1
D gene: .
J gene: TRBJ1-5
CDR3 DNA: TGCGCCAGCAGTGTGCCGGACTACGGGCAGCCCCAGCATTTT
CDR3 protein: CASSVPDYGQPQHF

clone size: .
V gene: TRBV6-5
D gene: TRBD1
J gene: TRBJ1-2
CDR3 DNA: TGTGCCAGCAGTTACAGGGGGCTAGTGGGCTACACCTTC
CDR3 protein: CASSYRGLVGYTF

clone size: .
V gene: TRBV7-9
D gene: TRBD1
J gene: TRBJ1-1
CDR3 DNA: TGTGCCAGCAGCTTAAGGGCAGGGGGGAACACTGAAGCTTTCTTT
CDR3 protein: CASSLRAGGNTEAFF

clone size: once
V gene: TRBV11-2
D gene: .
J gene: TRBJ1-1
CDR3 DNA: TGTGCCAGCAGTTTAGGGGGTATAGTTAATGCTTTCTTT
CDR3 protein: CASSLGGIVNAFF

clone size: .
V gene: TRBV6-5
D gene: TRBD1
J gene: TRBJ1-1
CDR3 DNA: TGTGCCAGCACTGGGGACAGATACACTGAAGCTTTCTTT
CDR3 protein: CASTGDRYTEAFF

clone size: .
V gene: TRBV20-1
D gene: .
J gene: TRBJ1-5
CDR3 DNA: TGCAGTGCTAGTCGGGAGTATAGCAATCAGCCCCAGCATTTT
CDR3 protein: CSASREYSNQPQHF

clone size: .
V gene: TRBV3-1/TRBV3-2
D gene: .
J gene: TRBJ2-5
CDR3 DNA: TGTGCCAGCAGCCAAGATAGACCAAAAGGAGAGACCCAGTACTTC
CDR3 protein: CASSQDRPKGETQYF

clone size: .
V gene: TRBV19
D gene: TRBD1
J gene: TRBJ1-1
CDR3 DNA: TGTGCCAGTAGTAACCGCGGGACAGGGGGATTGAACACTGAAGCTTTCTTT
CDR3 protein: CASSNRGTGGLNTEAFF

clone size: .
V gene: TRBV30
D gene: TRBD1
J gene: TRBJ2-7
CDR3 DNA: TGTGCCTGGAGCAGAGGGACAGGGGTTCGTACAAGCTCCTACGAGCAGTACTTC
CDR3 protein: CAWSRGTGVRTSSYEQYF

clone size: .
V gene: TRBV6-5
D gene: TRBD2
J gene: TRBJ2-7
CDR3 DNA: TGTGCCAGCAGTTACCAGCGGGGGAGCTCCTACGAGCAGTACTTC
CDR3 protein: CASSYQRGSSYEQYF

clone size: .
V gene: TRBV19
D gene: .
J gene: TRBJ2-7
CDR3 DNA: TGTGCCAGTAGTAACCCGTGGACAAGGAGGGACGAGCAGTACTTC
CDR3 protein: CASSNPWTRRDEQYF

clone size: .
V gene: TRBV5-1
D gene: TRBD1
J gene: TRBJ1-2
CDR3 DNA: TGCGCCAGCAGCAAAGGACAGGAAGCCTATGGCTACACCTTC
CDR3 protein: CASSKGQEAYGYTF

clone size: .
V gene: TRBV19
D gene: .
J gene: TRBJ2-2
CDR3 DNA: TGTGCCAGTAGTAGCGGGACGTGGAACACCGGGGAGCTGTTTTTT
CDR3 protein: CASSSGTWNTGELFF

clone size: once
V gene: TRBV20-1
D gene: .
J gene: TRBJ2-7
CDR3 DNA: TGCAGTGCTAGTAGGGGCCGTTCCTACGAGCAGTACTTC
CDR3 protein: CSASRGRSYEQYF